The clone carrying this T cell receptor (beta chain) has just a few counts. The sample belongs to a study of T cell changes during pregnancy in multiple sclerosis. Clones were read by immunoSEQ multiplex PCR, and TCRdb kept only the in-frame ones, dropping some. The sample includes some 87,000 clones, approximately 92% seen only once; the top ten take 2% to 3%. The CDR3 is 15 residues long. V gave up 6 bases and J gave up 6 bases; unmatched junction bases: 13. CDR1 and CDR2 (germline): KGHSH, LQKENI. The chain recombines TRBV18 with TRBJ2-7; 8 bases match TRBD1. Sequenced here: peripheral blood, sampled in the first trimester of pregnancy. This clonotype originated in a female donor with multiple sclerosis, enrolled in a pregnancy study. The CDR3 coding sequence is TGTGCCAGCTCCCAAGTCCAGGGGGCGGCGAGCGAGCAGTACTTC. This encodes CASSQVQGAASEQYF. The variable domain in full, completed from reference TRBV18 and TRBJ2-7, reads NAGVMQNPRHLVRRRGQEARLRCSPMKGHSHVYWYRQLPEEGLKFMVYLQKENIIDESGMPKERFSAEFPKEGPSILRIQQVVRGDSAAYFCASSQVQGAASEQYFGPGTRLTVT.